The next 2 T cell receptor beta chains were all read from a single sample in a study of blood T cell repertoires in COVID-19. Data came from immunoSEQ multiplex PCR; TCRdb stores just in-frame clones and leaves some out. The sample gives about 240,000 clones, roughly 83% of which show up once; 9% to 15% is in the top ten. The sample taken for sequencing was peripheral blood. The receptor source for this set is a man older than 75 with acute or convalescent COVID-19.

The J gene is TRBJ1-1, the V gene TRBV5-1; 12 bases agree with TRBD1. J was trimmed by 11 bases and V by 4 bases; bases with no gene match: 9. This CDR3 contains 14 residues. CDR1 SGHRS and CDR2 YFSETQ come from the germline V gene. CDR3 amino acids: CASSLPGQGAWAFF. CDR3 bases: TGCGCCAGCAGCCTACCGGGACAGGGGGCTTGGGCTTTCTTT.

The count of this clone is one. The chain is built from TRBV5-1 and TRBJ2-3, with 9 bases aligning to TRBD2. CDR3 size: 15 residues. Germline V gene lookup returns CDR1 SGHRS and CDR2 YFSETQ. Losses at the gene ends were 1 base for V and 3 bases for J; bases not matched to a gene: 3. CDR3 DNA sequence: TGCGCCAGCAGCTTGAACAGCGGGAGGACAGATACGCAGTATTTT. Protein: CASSLNSGRTDTQYF.